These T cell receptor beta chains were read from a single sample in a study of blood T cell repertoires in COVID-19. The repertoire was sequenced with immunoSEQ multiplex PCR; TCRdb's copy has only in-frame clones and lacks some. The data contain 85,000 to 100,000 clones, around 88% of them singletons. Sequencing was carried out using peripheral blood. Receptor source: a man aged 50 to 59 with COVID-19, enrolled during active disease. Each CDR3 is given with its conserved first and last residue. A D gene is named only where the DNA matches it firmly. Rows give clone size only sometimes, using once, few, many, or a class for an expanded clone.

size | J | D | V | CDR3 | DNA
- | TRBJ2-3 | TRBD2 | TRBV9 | CASSRGTNRQNTYTQYF | TGTGCCAGCAGCCGTGGGACTAACAGACAGAACACATATACGCAGTATTTT
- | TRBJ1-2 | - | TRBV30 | CAWSVRVGYGYTF | TGTGCCTGGAGTGTACGGGTAGGCTATGGCTACACCTTC
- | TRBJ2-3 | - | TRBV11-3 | CASSSGTSTDTQYF | TGTGCCAGCAGCTCCGGGACTAGCACAGATACGCAGTATTTT
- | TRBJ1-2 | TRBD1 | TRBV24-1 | CATSGRRQGDYGYTF | TGTGCCACCAGTGGTAGACGACAGGGAGACTATGGCTACACCTTC
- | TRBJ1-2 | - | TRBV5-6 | CASSLVARSSINYGYTF | TGTGCCAGCAGCTTGGTGGCCCGGAGCTCAATAAACTATGGCTACACCTTC
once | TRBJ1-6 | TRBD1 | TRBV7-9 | CASSTDRGYSPLHF | TGTGCCAGCAGCACGGACAGGGGTTATTCACCCCTCCACTTT
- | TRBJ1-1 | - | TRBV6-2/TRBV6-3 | CASSNHKNTEAFF | TGTGCCAGCAGTAACCACAAGAACACTGAAGCTTTCTTT
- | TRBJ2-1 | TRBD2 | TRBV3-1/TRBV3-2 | CASSLLYRGEGSTYNEQFF | TGTGCCAGCAGCCTGTTGTACCGAGGGGAGGGGAGCACTTACAATGAGCAGTTCTTC
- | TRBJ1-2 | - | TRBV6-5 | CAQRAGNYGYTF | TGTGCCCAACGCGCAGGGAACTATGGCTACACCTTC
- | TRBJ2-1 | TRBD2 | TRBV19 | CASSSPGLVLNEQFF | TGTGCCAGTAGTTCACCGGGACTAGTCCTTAATGAGCAGTTCTTC
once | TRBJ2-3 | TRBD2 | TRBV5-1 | CASSPRGSGGIDTQYF | TGCGCCAGCAGCCCCCGCGGTAGCGGGGGGATAGATACGCAGTATTTT
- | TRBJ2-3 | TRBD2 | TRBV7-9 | CASSSGLARSTDTQYF | TGTGCCAGCAGCTCTGGACTAGCACGTAGCACAGATACGCAGTATTTT
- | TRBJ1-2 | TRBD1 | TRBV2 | CASSATGDGYTF | TGTGCCAGCAGTGCAACAGGGGATGGCTACACCTTC
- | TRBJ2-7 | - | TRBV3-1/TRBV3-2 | CASRRTGSGNYEQYF | TGTGCCAGCAGAAGGACCGGTAGCGGAAACTACGAGCAGTACTTC
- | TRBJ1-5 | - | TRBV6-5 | CASSPRSNQPQHF | TGTGCCAGCAGTCCGCGTAGCAATCAGCCCCAGCATTTT
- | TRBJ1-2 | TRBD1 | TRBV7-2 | CASRFDREGYTF | TGTGCCAGCAGATTTGACAGGGAGGGCTACACCTTC
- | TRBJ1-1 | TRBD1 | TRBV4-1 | CASSQLGDRADTEAFF | TGCGCCAGCAGCCAACTAGGGGACAGGGCGGACACTGAAGCTTTCTTT
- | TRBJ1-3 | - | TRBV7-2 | CASSFSGAGNTIYF | TGTGCCAGCAGCTTTTCAGGGGCTGGAAACACCATATATTTT
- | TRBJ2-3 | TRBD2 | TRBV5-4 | CASSTTSGGSTDTQYF | TGTGCCAGCAGCACTACTAGCGGGGGAAGCACAGATACGCAGTATTTT
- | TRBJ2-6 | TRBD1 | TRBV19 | CASSKGQGSSGANVLTF | TGTGCCAGTAGTAAAGGACAGGGAAGCTCTGGGGCCAACGTCCTGACTTTC
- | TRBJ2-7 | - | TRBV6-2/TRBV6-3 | CASSKTGGAYEQYF | TGTGCCAGCAGTAAAACAGGGGGGGCCTACGAGCAGTACTTC
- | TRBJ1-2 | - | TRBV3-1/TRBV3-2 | CASSQDNTGTTGYGYTF | TGTGCCAGCAGCCAAGATAATACAGGGACGACGGGGTATGGCTACACCTTC
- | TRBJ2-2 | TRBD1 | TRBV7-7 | CASSLGVGGQATGELFF | TGTGCTAGCAGCTTAGGTGTCGGGGGACAGGCGACCGGGGAGCTGTTTTTT
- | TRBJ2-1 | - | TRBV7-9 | CASSYLQGGYNEQFF | TGTGCCAGCAGCTACCTACAGGGCGGGTACAATGAGCAGTTCTTC
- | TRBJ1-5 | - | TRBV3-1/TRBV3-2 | CASTSGSGRPQHF | TGTGCCAGCACCTCAGGTAGTGGTCGGCCCCAGCATTTT
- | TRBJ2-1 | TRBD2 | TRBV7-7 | CASSFGGRNEQFF | TGTGCTAGCAGCTTCGGGGGGAGGAATGAGCAGTTCTTC
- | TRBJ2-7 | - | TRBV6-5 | CASSPGGWAFDEQYF | TGTGCCAGCAGCCCCGGAGGGTGGGCTTTCGACGAGCAGTACTTC
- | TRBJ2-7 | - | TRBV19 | CASGSSYEQYF | TGTGCCAGTGGGAGCTCCTACGAGCAGTACTTC
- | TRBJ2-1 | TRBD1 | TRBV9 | CASSVGDRDIYNEQFF | TGTGCCAGCAGCGTAGGGGACAGGGATATATACAATGAGCAGTTCTTC
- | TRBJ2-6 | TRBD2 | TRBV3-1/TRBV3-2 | CASTPSGAGANVLTF | TGTGCCAGCACGCCCAGCGGGGCTGGGGCCAACGTCCTGACTTTC
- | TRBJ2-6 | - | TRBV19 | CASSLSSGANVLTF | TGTGCCAGTAGTCTTAGCTCTGGGGCCAACGTCCTGACTTTC
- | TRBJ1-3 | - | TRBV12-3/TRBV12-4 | CASSFSSGNTIYF | TGTGCCAGCAGTTTTTCTTCTGGAAACACCATATATTTT
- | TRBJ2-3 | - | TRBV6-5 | CASSSPDTQYF | TGTGCCAGCAGTTCTCCAGATACGCAGTATTTT
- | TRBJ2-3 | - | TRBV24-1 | CATSPGHRTDTQYF | TGTGCCACCAGTCCGGGACATCGCACAGATACGCAGTATTTT
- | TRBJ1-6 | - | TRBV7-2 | CASSPVRDTLNSPLHF | TGTGCCAGCAGCCCTGTACGGGACACCCTCAATTCACCCCTCCACTTT
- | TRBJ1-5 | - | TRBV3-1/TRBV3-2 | CASSQDAGAQPQHF | TGTGCCAGCAGCCAAGATGCAGGGGCTCAGCCCCAGCATTTT
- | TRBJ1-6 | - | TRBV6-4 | CATRDASSYNSPLHF | TGTGCCACCAGGGACGCGAGCTCCTATAATTCACCCCTCCACTTT
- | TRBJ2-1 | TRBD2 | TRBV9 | CASSVGHSGGANEQFF | TGTGCCAGCAGCGTAGGTCACAGCGGGGGCGCCAATGAGCAGTTCTTC
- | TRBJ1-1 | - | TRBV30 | CAWRQGQRNTEAFF | TGTGCCTGGAGACAAGGACAGAGGAACACTGAAGCTTTCTTT
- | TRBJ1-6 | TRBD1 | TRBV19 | CASSTGTGGSPLHF | TGTGCCAGTAGCACCGGGACAGGTGGTTCACCCCTCCACTTT
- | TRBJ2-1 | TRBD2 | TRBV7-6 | CASSLASSGGLYNEQFF | TGTGCCAGCAGCTTAGCGTCTAGCGGGGGCCTTTACAATGAGCAGTTCTTC
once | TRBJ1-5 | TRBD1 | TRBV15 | CATSRGTGSPYSNQPQHF | TGTGCCACCAGCAGGGGGACAGGGTCTCCATATAGCAATCAGCCCCAGCATTTT
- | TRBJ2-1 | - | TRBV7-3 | CASSTLSGGRFYNEQFF | TGTGCCAGCAGTACATTGAGTGGGGGGAGGTTCTACAATGAGCAGTTCTTC
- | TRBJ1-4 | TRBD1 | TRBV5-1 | CASSLGGQGREKLFF | TGCGCCAGCAGCTTGGGGGGACAGGGTCGAGAAAAACTGTTTTTT
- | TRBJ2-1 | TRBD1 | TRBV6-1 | CASSDLGGDEQFF | TGTGCCAGCAGTGACCTAGGGGGCGATGAGCAGTTCTTC
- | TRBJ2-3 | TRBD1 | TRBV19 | CASMFGQGRTDTQYF | TGTGCCAGTATGTTCGGACAGGGTCGCACAGATACGCAGTATTTT
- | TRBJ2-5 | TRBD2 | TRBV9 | CASSRTAMGGETQYF | TGTGCCAGCAGTCGTACGGCGATGGGGGGGGAGACCCAGTACTTC
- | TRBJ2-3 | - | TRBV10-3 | CAISEAADPTDTQYF | TGTGCCATCAGTGAGGCGGCGGATCCCACAGATACGCAGTATTTT
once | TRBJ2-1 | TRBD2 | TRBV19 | CASSPTLAGFASNEQFF | TGTGCCAGTAGTCCGACCCTAGCGGGGTTTGCATCAAATGAGCAGTTCTTC
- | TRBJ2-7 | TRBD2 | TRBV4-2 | CASSQEAGGYEQYF | TGTGCCAGCAGCCAAGAAGCGGGGGGCTACGAGCAGTACTTC